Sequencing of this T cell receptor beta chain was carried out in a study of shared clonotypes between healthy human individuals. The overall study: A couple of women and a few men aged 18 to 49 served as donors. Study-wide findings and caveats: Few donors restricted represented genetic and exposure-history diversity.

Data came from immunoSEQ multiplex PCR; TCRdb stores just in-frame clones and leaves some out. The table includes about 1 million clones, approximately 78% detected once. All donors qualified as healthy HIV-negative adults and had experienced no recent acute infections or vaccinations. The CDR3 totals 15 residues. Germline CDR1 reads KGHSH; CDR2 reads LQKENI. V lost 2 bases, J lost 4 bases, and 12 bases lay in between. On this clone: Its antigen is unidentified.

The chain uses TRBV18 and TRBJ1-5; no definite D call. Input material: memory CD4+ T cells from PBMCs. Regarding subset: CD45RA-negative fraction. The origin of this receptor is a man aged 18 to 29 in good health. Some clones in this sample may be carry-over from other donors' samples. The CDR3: CASSPGSLDNQPQHF. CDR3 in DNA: TGTGCCAGCTCACCAGGCAGTTTAGATAATCAGCCCCAGCATTTT.